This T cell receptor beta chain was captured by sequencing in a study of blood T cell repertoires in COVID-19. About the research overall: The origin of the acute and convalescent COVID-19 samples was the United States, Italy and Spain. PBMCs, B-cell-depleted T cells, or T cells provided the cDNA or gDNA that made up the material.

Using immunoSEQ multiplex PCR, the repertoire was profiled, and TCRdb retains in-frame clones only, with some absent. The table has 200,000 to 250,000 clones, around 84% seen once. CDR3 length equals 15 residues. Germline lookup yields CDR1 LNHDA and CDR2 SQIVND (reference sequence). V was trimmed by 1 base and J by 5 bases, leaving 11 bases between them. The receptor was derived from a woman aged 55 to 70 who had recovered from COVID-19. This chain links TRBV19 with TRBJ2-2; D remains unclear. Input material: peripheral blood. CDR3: CASSIAHGGTGELFF. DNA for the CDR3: TGTGCCAGTAGTATAGCGCACGGCGGAACCGGGGAGCTGTTTTTT.